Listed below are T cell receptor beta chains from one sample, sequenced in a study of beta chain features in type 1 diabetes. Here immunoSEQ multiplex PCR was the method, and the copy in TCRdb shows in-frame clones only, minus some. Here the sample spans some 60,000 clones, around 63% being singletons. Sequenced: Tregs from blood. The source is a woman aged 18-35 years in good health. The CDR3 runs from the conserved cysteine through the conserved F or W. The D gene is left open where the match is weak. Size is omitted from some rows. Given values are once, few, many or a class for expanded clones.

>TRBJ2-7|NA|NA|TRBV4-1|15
TGCGCCAGCAGCCAAGATAGAGGACAACTCTACGAGCAGTACTTC
CASSQDRGQLYEQYF
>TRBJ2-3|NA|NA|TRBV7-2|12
TGTGCCAGCGAACTGGGGGCAGATACGCAATATTTT
CASELGADTQYF
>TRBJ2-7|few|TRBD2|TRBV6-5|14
TGTGCCAGCAGTCGGACTAGCGGGAACTACGAGCAGTACTTC
CASSRTSGNYEQYF
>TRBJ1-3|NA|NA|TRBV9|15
TGTGCCAGCAGCTCTCTGGGGGGGGCTGGAAACACCATATATTTT
CASSSLGGAGNTIYF
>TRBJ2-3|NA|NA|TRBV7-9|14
TGTGCCAGCAGCTTGACGGGATACGCAGATACGCAGTATTTT
CASSLTGYADTQYF
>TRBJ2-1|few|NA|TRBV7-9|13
TGTGCCAGCAGCCCAACTATCTACAATGAGCAGTTCTTC
CASSPTIYNEQFF
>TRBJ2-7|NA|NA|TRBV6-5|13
TGTGCCAGCCAGAGGGGAGGATCGTACGAGCAGTACTTC
CASQRGGSYEQYF
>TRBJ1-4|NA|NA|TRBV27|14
TGTGCCAGCTCCTTAGGGGGGGCTGGTGAAAAACTGTTTTTT
CASSLGGAGEKLFF
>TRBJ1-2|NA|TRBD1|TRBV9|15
TGTGCCAGCAGCGAGGGACAGGCCGGATCCTGGGGCTACACCTTC
CASSEGQAGSWGYTF
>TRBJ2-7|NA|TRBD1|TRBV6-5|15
TGTGCCAGCAGTTACTTGACAGGGGGCGGGTACGAGCAGTACTTC
CASSYLTGGGYEQYF
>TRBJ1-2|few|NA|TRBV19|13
TGTGCCAGTAAATCAGGATTGGACTATGGCTACACCTTC
CASKSGLDYGYTF
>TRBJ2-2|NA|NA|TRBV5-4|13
TGTGCCAGCAGATTCGGGGGTAACGGGGAGCTGTTTTTT
CASRFGGNGELFF
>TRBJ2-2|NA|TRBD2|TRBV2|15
TGTGCCAGCATCAGCGGGGGGGCGGAAACCGGGGAGCTGTTTTTT
CASISGGAETGELFF
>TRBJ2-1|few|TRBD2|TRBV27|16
TGTGCCAGCAGTACCAGGACTAGCGGTCTCCTCAATGAGCAGTTCTTC
CASSTRTSGLLNEQFF
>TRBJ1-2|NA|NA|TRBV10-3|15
TGTGCCATCAGTGAGCGGGCAGGGGCTAACTATGGCTACACCTTC
CAISERAGANYGYTF
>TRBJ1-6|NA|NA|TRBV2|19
TGTGCCAGCGAGGGGGGGCAGGCGGACCCCCAGCGGGTTTTGTCACCCCTCCACTTT
CASEGGQADPQRVLSPLHF
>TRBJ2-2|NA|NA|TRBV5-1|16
TGCGCCAGCAGCTGGGACTTGGTTGGAGGGACCGGGGAGCTGTTTTTT
CASSWDLVGGTGELFF
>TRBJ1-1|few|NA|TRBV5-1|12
TGCGCCAGCAGCGAAATAGGCGGTGAAGCTTTCTTT
CASSEIGGEAFF
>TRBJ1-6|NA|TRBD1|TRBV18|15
TGTGCCAGCTCACTTACAGGGGTAGATAATTCCCCCCTCCACTTT
CASSLTGVDNSPLHF
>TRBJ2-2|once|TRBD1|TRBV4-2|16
TGTGCCAGCAGGACTGTGGACAGGCCTTACACCGGGGAGCTGTTTTTT
CASRTVDRPYTGELFF
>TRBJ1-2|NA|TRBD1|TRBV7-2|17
TGTGCCAGCAGCTTATATGGGGGTAGGGGGCGGGGCTATGGCTACACCTTC
CASSLYGGRGRGYGYTF
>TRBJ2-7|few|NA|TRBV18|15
TGTGCCAGCTCACCCGGTACTACCCGATACGAGGAGCAGTACTTC
CASSPGTTRYEEQYF
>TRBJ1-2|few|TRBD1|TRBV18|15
TGTGCCAGCTCACCGACGACGGGACAGAACTATGGCTACACCTTC
CASSPTTGQNYGYTF
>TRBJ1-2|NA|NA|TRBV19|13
TGTGCCAGTAGTATGCAGGAAAGGAGGGGCTACACCTTC
CASSMQERRGYTF
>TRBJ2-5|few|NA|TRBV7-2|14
TGTGCCAGCAGCCCGAGGCCCTTTGCGGAGACCCAGTACTTC
CASSPRPFAETQYF
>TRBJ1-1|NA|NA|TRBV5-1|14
TGCGCCAGCAGCTTACAGCCATCTAACACTGAAGCTTTCTTT
CASSLQPSNTEAFF
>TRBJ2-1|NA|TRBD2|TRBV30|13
TGTGCCGGCGTAGCGGGGGGGTGGAATGAGCAGTTCTTC
CAGVAGGWNEQFF
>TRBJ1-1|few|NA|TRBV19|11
TGTGCCAGTCGCTTGGCCACTGAAGCTTTCTTT
CASRLATEAFF
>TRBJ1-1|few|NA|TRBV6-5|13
TGTGCCAGCAGACCCGACAGATGGTCCGAAGCTTTCTTT
CASRPDRWSEAFF
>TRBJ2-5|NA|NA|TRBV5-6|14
TGTGCCAGCAGCGCACTAGGCGGAGAAGAGACCCAGTACTTC
CASSALGGEETQYF
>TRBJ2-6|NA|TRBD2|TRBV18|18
TGTGCCAGCTCACCATACACTAGCGGGAGAAATGGGGCCAACGTCCCGACTTTC
CASSPYTSGRNGANVPTF
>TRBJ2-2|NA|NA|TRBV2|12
TGTGCCAGCAGTGAAGATCTGGGGGAGCTGTTTTTT
CASSEDLGELFF
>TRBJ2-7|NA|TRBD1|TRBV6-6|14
TGTGCCAGCAGCCCGGGACAGGGAGGCTCGGGGCAGTACTTC
CASSPGQGGSGQYF
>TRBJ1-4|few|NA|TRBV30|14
TGTGCCTGGAGTGGCGGGGCCTTTAATGAAAAACTGTTTTTT
CAWSGGAFNEKLFF
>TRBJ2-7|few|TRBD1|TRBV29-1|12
TGCAGCGGAACGACAGGGGAGAAGGAGCAGTACTTC
CSGTTGEKEQYF
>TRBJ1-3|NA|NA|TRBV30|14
TGTGCCTGGAGTGTTACGGGGACTGGAAACACCATATATTTT
CAWSVTGTGNTIYF
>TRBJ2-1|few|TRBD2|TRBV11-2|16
TGTGCCAGCAGCTCGCGCGGGACTAGCGGGAGGCATGAGCAGTTCTTC
CASSSRGTSGRHEQFF
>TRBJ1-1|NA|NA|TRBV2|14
TGTGCCAGCAGTGAGGGCAGAGGAGGGACTGAAGCTTTCTTT
CASSEGRGGTEAFF
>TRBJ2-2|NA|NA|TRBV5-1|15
TGCGCCAGCAGCTCTGGGGGGATCAACACCGGGGAGCTGTTTTTT
CASSSGGINTGELFF
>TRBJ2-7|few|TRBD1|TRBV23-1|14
TGCGCCAGCGGCCGGACAGGGGGCTTAGACGAGCAGTACTTC
CASGRTGGLDEQYF
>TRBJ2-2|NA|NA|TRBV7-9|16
TGTGCCAGCAGCTTACCCAGGACACTGAACACCGGGGAGCTGTTTTTT
CASSLPRTLNTGELFF
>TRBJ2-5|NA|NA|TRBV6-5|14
TGTGCCAGCAAAGGTCGGGGAAACCAAGAGACCCAGTACTTC
CASKGRGNQETQYF
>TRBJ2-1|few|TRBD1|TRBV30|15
TGTGCCTGGAGTGGTCCGGGACAGGTGATCAATGAGCAGTTCTTC
CAWSGPGQVINEQFF
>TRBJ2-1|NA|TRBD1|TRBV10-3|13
TGTGCCATCAGTGGACAGGGAAGGAATGAGCAGTTCTTC
CAISGQGRNEQFF